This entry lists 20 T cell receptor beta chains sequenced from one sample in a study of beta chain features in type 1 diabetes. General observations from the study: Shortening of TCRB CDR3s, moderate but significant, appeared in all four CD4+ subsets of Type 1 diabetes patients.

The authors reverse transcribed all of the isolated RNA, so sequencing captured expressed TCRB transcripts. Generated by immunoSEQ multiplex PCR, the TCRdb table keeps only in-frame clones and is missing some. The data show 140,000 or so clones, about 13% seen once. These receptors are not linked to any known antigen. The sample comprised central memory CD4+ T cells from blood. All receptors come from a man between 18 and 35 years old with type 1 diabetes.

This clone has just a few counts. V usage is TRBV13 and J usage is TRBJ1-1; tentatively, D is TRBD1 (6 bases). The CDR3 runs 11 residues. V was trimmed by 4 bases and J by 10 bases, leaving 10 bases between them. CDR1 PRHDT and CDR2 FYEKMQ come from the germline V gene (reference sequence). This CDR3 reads CASSYIQGAFF. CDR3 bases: TGTGCCAGCAGCTATATACAGGGAGCTTTCTTT.

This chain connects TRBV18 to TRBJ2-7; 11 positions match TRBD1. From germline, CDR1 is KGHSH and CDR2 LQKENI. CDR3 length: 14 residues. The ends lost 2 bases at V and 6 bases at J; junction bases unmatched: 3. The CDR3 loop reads CASSPGQGAGEQYF. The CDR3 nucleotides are TGTGCCAGCTCACCAGGACAGGGGGCAGGCGAGCAGTACTTC.

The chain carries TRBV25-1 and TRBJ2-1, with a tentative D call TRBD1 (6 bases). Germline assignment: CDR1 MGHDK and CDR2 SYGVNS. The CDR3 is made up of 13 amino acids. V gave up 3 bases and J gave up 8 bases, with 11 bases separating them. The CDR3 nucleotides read TGTGCCAGCAGTGATCGGGCAGGGGATGAGCAGTTCTTC. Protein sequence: CASSDRAGDEQFF.

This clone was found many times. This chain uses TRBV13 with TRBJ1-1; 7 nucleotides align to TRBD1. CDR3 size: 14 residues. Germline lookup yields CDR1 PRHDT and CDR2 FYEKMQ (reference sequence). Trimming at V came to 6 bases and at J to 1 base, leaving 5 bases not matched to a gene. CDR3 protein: CASSPGTANTEAFF. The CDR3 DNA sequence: TGTGCCAGCAGTCCCGGGACAGCGAACACTGAAGCTTTCTTT.

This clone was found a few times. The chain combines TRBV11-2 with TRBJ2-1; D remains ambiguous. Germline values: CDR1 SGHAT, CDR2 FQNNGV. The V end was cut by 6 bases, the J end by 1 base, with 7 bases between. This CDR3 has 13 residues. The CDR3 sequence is CASSSRSYNEQFF. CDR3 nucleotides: TGTGCCAGCAGTTCCAGGTCCTACAATGAGCAGTTCTTC.

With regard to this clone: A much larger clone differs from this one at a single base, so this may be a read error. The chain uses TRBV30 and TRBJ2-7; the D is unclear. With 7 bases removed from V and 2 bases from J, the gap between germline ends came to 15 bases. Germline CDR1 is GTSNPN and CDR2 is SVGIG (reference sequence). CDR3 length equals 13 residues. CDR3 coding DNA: TGTGCCTCCAATGGACGGATTACCTACGAGCAGTACTTC. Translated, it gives CASNGRITYEQYF.

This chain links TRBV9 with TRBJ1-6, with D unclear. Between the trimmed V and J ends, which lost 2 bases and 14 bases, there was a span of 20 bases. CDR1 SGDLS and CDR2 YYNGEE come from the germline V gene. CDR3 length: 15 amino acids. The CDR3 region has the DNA TGTGCCAGCAGCGTCTCACCTGGGCAATTTTTGGCCCTCCACTTT. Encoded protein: CASSVSPGQFLALHF.

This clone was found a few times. CDR3 nucleotides: TGTGCCTGGGCCGGGGCAGGCACTGAAGCTTTCTTT. Translated: CAWAGAGTEAFF. The V gene is TRBV30, the J gene TRBJ1-1; D might be TRBD1 (5 bases). Per germline, CDR1 GTSNPN and CDR2 SVGIG (reference sequence). Trimming took off 5 bases at V and 4 bases at J, with 11 bases between the two ends. This CDR3 contains 12 residues.

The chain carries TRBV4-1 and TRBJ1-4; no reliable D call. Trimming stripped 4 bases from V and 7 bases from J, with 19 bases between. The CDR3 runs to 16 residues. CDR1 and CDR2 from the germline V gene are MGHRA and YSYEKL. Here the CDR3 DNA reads TGCGCCAGCAGCCTGATCTTCCCATTTGCGGGTGAAAAACTGTTTTTT. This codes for CASSLIFPFAGEKLFF.

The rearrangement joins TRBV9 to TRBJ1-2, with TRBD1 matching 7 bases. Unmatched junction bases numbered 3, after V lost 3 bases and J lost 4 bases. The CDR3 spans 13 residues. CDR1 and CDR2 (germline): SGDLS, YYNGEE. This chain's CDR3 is CASSASGGYGYTF. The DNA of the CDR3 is TGTGCCAGCAGCGCCTCAGGGGGCTATGGCTACACCTTC.

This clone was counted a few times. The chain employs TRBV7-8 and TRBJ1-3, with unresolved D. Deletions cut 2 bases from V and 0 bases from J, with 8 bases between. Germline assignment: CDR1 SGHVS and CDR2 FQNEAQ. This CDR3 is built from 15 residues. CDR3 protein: CASSLTHSSGNTIYF. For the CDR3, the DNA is TGTGCCAGCAGCTTAACGCACAGCTCTGGAAACACCATATATTTT.

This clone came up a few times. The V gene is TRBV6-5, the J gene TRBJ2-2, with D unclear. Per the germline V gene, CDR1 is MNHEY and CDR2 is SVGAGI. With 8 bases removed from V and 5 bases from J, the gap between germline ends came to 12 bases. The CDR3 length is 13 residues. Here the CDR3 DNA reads TGTGCCAGCTATCGAGAACTTACCGGGGAGCTGTTTTTT. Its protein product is CASYRELTGELFF.

Here the CDR3 DNA reads TGTGCCATCAGTGAGTCGGGGGTAGGTCAAGAAAACATTCAGTACTTC. Translating it yields CAISESGVGQENIQYF. The genes are TRBV10-3 and TRBJ2-4; the D call may be TRBD1 or TRBD2 (5 bases each). The germline V and J ends were trimmed by 0 bases and 5 bases, with 14 bases remaining between them. Per germline, CDR1 ENHRY and CDR2 SYGVKD. The CDR3 is 16 amino acids.

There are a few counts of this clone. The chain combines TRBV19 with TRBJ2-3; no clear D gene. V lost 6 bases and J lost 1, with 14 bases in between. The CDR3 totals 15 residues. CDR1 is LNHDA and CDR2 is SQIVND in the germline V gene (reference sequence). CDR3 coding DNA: TGTGCCAGTAGCAACTGGGCAGAGGGCACAGATACGCAGTATTTT. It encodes CASSNWAEGTDTQYF.

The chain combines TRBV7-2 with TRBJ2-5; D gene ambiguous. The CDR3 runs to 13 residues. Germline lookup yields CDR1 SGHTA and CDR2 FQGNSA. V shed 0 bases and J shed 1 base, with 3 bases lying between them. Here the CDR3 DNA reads TGTGCCAGCAGCTTAGCATTCCAAGAGACCCAGTACTTC. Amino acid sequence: CASSLAFQETQYF.

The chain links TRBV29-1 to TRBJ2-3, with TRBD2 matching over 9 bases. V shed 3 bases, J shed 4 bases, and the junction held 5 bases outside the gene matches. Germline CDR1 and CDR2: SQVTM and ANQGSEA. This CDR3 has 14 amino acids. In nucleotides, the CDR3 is TGCAGCGTTGATTGGAGCGGGGGGTCAGATACGCAGTATTTT. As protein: CSVDWSGGSDTQYF.

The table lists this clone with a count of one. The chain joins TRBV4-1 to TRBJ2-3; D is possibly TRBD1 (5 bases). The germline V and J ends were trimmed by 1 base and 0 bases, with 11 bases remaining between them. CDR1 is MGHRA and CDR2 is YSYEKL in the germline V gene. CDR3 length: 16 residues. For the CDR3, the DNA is TGCGCCAGCAGCCAAGTGGGGCGGTCTAGCACAGATACGCAGTATTTT. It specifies CASSQVGRSSTDTQYF.

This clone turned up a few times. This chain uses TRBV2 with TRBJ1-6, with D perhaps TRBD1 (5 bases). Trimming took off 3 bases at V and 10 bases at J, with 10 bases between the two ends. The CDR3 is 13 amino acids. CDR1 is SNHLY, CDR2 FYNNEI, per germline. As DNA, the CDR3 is TGTGCCAGCAGTGATCAGGGTGGGTCACCCCTCCACTTT. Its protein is CASSDQGGSPLHF.

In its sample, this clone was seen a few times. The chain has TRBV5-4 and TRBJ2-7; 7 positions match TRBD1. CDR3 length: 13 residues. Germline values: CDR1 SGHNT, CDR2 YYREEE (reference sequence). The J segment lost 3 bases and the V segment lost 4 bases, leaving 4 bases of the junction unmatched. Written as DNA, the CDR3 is TGTGCCAGCAGCAGGGACAGTGGCTACGAGCAGTACTTC. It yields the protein CASSRDSGYEQYF.

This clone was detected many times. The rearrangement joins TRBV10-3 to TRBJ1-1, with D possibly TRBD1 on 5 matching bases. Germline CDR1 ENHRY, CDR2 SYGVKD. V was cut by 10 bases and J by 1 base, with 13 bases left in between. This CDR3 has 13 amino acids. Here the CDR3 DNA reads TGTGCCACCGAGGGGCAGCCGAACACTGAAGCTTTCTTT. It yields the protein CATEGQPNTEAFF.